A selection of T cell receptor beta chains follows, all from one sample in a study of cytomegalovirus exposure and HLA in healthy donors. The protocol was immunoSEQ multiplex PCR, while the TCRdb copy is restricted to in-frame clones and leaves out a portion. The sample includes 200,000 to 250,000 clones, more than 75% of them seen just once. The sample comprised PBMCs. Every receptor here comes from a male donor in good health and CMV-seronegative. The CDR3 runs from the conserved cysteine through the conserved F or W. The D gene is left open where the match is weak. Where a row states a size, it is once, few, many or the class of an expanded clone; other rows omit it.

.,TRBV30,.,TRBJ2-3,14,TGTGCCTGTCACAAGCAGACTAGCACAGATACGCAGTATTTT,CACHKQTSTDTQYF
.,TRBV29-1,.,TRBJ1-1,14,TGCAGCACTTACAGGGTAGACGGGAACACTGAAGCTTTCTTT,CSTYRVDGNTEAFF
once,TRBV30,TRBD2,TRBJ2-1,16,TGTGCCTGGAACACGGGACTAGCGGGAGCGGGCGGTGAGCAGTTCTTC,CAWNTGLAGAGGEQFF
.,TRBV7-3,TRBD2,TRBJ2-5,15,TGTGCCAGCAGCTTAAGGTCGGGAGCGGGGGAGACCCAGTACTTC,CASSLRSGAGETQYF
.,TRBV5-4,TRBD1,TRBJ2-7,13,TGTGCCAGCAGCGAAGACAGGGGAGTGGAGCAGTACTTC,CASSEDRGVEQYF
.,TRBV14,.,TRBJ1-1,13,TGTGCCAGCAGCCGGGGGGTGAACACTGAAGCTTTCTTT,CASSRGVNTEAFF
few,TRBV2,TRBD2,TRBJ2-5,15,TGTGCCAGCCGCCTAGCGGAGATGGGTCGAGAGACCCAGTACTTC,CASRLAEMGRETQYF
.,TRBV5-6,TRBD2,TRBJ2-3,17,TGTGCCAGCAGCTTTTTCCCGGGAGGGCCGGGCACAGATACGCAGTATTTT,CASSFFPGGPGTDTQYF
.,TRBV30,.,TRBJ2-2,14,TGTGCCTGGAGTGTAGCGAGACACACCGGGGAGCTGTTTTTT,CAWSVARHTGELFF
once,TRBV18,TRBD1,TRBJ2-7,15,TGTGCCAGCTCACCCAGGGACAGGGGACTATGCGAGCAGTACTTC,CASSPRDRGLCEQYF
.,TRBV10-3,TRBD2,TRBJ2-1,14,TGTGCCATCAGTTTCGGGGGGGGGACCAATGAGCAGTTCTTC,CAISFGGGTNEQFF
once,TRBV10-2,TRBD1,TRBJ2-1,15,TGCGCCAGCAGAACCCGTGACAGGGTTGTGGGTGAGCAGTTCTTC,CASRTRDRVVGEQFF
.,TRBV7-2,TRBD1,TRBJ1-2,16,TGTGCCAGCAGCTTAGGCGCCGGGACAGGGGTCTATGGCTACACCTTC,CASSLGAGTGVYGYTF
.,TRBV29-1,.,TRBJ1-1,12,TGCAGCGCCGCCGGGTCCGGCCCTCAAGCTTTCTTT,CSAAGSGPQAFF
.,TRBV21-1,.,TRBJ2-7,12,TGTGCCAGCAGCAAAAGGGGTCGCGAGCAGTACTTC,CASSKRGREQYF
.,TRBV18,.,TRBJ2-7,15,TGTGCCAGCTCCTACGGACAGGGAGGGATCTACGAGCAGTACTTC,CASSYGQGGIYEQYF